This T cell receptor (beta chain) was captured by sequencing in a study of OX40 agonist ivuxolimab in advanced cancers. Study at large: Participants, approximately 81% male, averaged about 59 years of age, ranging from roughly 23 to 80.

Here immunoSEQ multiplex PCR was the method, and the copy in TCRdb shows in-frame clones only, minus some. The sample carries 35,000 to 50,000 clones, around nine tenths recorded once. A word on this clone: The target antigen is unknown.

Study-level results: Expanded clones tended on average to be more numerous among CD8+ T cells than CD4+. Relatively little clonal expansion, among the lowest observed, appeared in partial responders at 0.1-3.0 mg/kg.

V trimming: 3 bases; J trimming: 0 bases; junction bases outside the gene matches: 3. Germline V gene data show CDR1 as MNHEY and CDR2 as SMNVEV (reference sequence). The CDR3 covers 15 residues. This chain links TRBV27 with TRBJ1-2; 8 bases are shared with TRBD1. The sample here was CD4+ or CD8+ T cells sorted from blood, taken in a trial of the OX40 agonist ivuxolimab. The receptor's source is an adult with an advanced solid tumor such as melanoma, head and neck, liver or kidney cancer. Here the CDR3 reads CASSFSTGANYGYTF. DNA of the CDR3: TGTGCCAGCAGTTTTTCGACAGGGGCTAACTATGGCTACACCTTC.